What follows are 21 T cell receptor beta chains derived from one specimen sequenced in a study of blood T cell repertoires in COVID-19. Assay: immunoSEQ multiplex PCR; the TCRdb copy retains only in-frame clones and omits some. The sample has a few hundred thousand clones, 80% to 85% seen once. Specimen: peripheral blood. The receptor set was obtained from a woman younger than 45 who had recovered from COVID-19.

The genes are TRBV19 and TRBJ2-3, with 9 bases matching TRBD2. This CDR3 has 17 amino acids. CDR1 is LNHDA and CDR2 is SQIVND in the germline V gene (reference sequence). The V segment lost 5 bases and the J segment 4 bases; nucleotides outside the gene matches: 13. The DNA of the CDR3 is TGTGCCAGTAGTGCCTTGACTAGCGGAAGAAGGGCAGATACGCAGTATTTT. It is translated as CASSALTSGRRADTQYF.

V and J are TRBV6-4 and TRBJ1-2; maybe TRBD1 (5 bases). Germline CDR1 reads MRHNA; CDR2 reads SNTAGT. Trimming removed 1 base from V and 4 bases from J, with 22 bases in between. The CDR3 has 18 residues. DNA for the CDR3: TGTGCCAGCAGTGACTACCCAACGGCGGGGGACGCGACCTATGGCTACACCTTC. Translation: CASSDYPTAGDATYGYTF.

The chain couples TRBV6-5 to TRBJ2-7; the match to TRBD2 covers 10 bases. J lost 3 bases, V lost 0 bases, and 5 bases had no gene match. The V gene's germline CDR1 is MNHEY and CDR2 SVGAGI. CDR3 length equals 16 residues. The CDR3 DNA follows: TGTGCCAGCAGTTACTCGGCGACTAGCGGGTTCTACGAGCAGTACTTC. It is translated as CASSYSATSGFYEQYF.

V is TRBV5-1 and J is TRBJ2-3; D perhaps matches TRBD1 (6 bases). The CDR3 has 15 amino acids. Trimming pared 3 bases from V and 0 bases from J, leaving 11 bases between. Looked up from germline, CDR1 is SGHRS and CDR2 is YFSETQ. This CDR3 reads CASSSDRPSTDTQYF. For the CDR3, the DNA is TGCGCCAGCAGCTCTGACAGGCCTAGCACAGATACGCAGTATTTT.

This clone is medium-sized (0.01 to 0.1%) by share. The chain uses TRBV27 and TRBJ2-7, with 13 bases matching TRBD2. The CDR3 consists of 15 residues. After removal of 5 bases from V and 8 bases from J, the junction contained 9 bases not matched to a gene. Germline CDR1 and CDR2: MNHEY and SMNVEV (reference sequence). CDR3 coding DNA: TGTGCCAGCAGTGGGCTGACTAGCGGGAGGACAAAGCAGTACTTC. This gives the protein CASSGLTSGRTKQYF.

This clone is termed medium-sized (0.01 to 0.1%). This sequence joins TRBV7-9 and TRBJ1-2; D is undetermined. Deletions cut 2 bases from V and 6 bases from J, with 7 bases between. This CDR3 has 12 amino acids. CDR1 is SEHNR, CDR2 FQNEAQ, per germline (reference sequence). CDR3 residues: CASSLNSNGYTF. For the CDR3, the DNA is TGTGCCAGCAGCTTAAACTCCAATGGCTACACCTTC.

The V gene is TRBV7-9, the J gene TRBJ2-1; 11 nucleotides agree with TRBD2. Germline V lookup: CDR1 SEHNR, CDR2 FQNEAQ (reference sequence). The V segment lost 3 bases and the J segment 6 bases; nucleotides outside the gene matches: 7. The CDR3 contains 16 residues. CDR3 residues: CASSFQLAGEGNEQFF. The CDR3 DNA reads TGTGCCAGCAGCTTCCAACTAGCGGGAGAAGGCAATGAGCAGTTCTTC.

The chain employs TRBV27 and TRBJ2-2; 9 bases are a match to TRBD1. The CDR3 is made up of 15 amino acids. Trimming took 5 bases from V and 5 from J; bases not matched to a gene: 6. CDR1 is MNHEY and CDR2 is SMNVEV in the germline V gene (reference sequence). The CDR3 DNA follows: TGTGCCAGCAGTACTGACAGGGGGGGAACCGGGGAGCTGTTTTTT. Protein sequence: CASSTDRGGTGELFF.

V is TRBV20-1 and J is TRBJ1-5; 9 bases are a match to TRBD1. The CDR3 sequence is 19 residues long. Looked up from germline, CDR1 is DFQATT and CDR2 is SNEGSKA (reference sequence). V shed 3 bases, J shed 2 bases, and the junction held 17 bases outside the gene matches. CDR3 sequence: CSASDLDRGGRLGNQPQHF. In DNA form, the CDR3 reads TGCAGTGCTAGTGACTTGGACAGGGGAGGGAGGCTAGGCAATCAGCCCCAGCATTTT.

The V gene is TRBV5-5, the J gene TRBJ2-7; D is perhaps TRBD2 (6 bases). The CDR3 covers 12 residues. Trimming left V 3 bases short and J 7 bases short, with 11 bases between. Germline V gene sequence: CDR1 SGHKS, CDR2 YYEKEE (reference sequence). CDR3 in DNA: TGTGCCAGCAGCTCGGAGGGACTGGAGCAGTACTTC. Its translation is CASSSEGLEQYF.

The V call is TRBV11-2, the J call TRBJ2-1; 7 positions match TRBD2. There are 16 residues in the CDR3. Trimming at V came to 4 bases and at J to 3 bases, leaving 9 bases not matched to a gene. In germline, CDR1 is SGHAT, CDR2 FQNNGV. Here the CDR3 reads CASSWEGWTNYNEQFF. The CDR3 coding sequence is TGTGCCAGCAGCTGGGAGGGTTGGACAAACTACAATGAGCAGTTCTTC.

The V call is TRBV6-5, the J call TRBJ1-3; 7 nucleotides agree with TRBD1. Germline CDR1 MNHEY, CDR2 SVGAGI. The CDR3 totals 16 residues. J lost 1 base, V lost 2 bases, and 5 bases had no gene match. This CDR3 is CASSYRGLISGNTIYF. The DNA for the CDR3 is TGTGCCAGCAGTTACAGGGGGCTCATTTCTGGAAACACCATATATTTT.

V gene TRBV6-5 combines with J gene TRBJ2-2; 11 bases align to TRBD2. V shed 4 bases, J shed 5 bases, and the junction held 6 bases outside the gene matches. The CDR3 spans 16 residues. CDR1 is MNHEY, CDR2 SVGAGI, per germline. In DNA, the CDR3 is TGTGCCAGCAGTTCCGTTAGCGGGAGGGTTACCGGGGAGCTGTTTTTT. As protein: CASSSVSGRVTGELFF.

V is TRBV7-2 and J is TRBJ1-3, with unresolved D. The CDR3 spans 13 residues. From germline, CDR1 is SGHTA and CDR2 FQGNSA. V was clipped by 5 bases and J by 4 bases, with 9 bases between them. CDR3 amino acids: CASSNALGNTIYF. DNA for the CDR3: TGTGCCAGCAGCAATGCCCTAGGAAACACCATATATTTT.

The J gene is TRBJ2-7, the V gene TRBV30; 9 bases are a match to TRBD1. CDR3 length equals 15 residues. Germline V CDR1 and CDR2: GTSNPN, SVGIG (reference sequence). Germline trimming cut 5 bases from V and 3 bases from J; bases unmatched to any gene: 11. The CDR3 spells CAWARQGGLGYEQYF. The CDR3 nucleotides are TGTGCCTGGGCCCGACAGGGGGGTCTGGGCTACGAGCAGTACTTC.

The chain is built from TRBV28 and TRBJ2-5, with D maybe TRBD2 (5 bases). Per the germline V gene, CDR1 is MDHEN and CDR2 is SYDVKM. The CDR3 loop spans 13 amino acids. The V gene lost 6 bases and the J gene lost 4 bases, with 12 bases spanning the gap. CDR3 in amino acids: CASSPGGGETQYF. The CDR3 DNA sequence: TGTGCCAGCAGCCCAGGAGGAGGAGAGACCCAGTACTTC.

The chain carries TRBV29-1 and TRBJ1-1; D possibly corresponds to TRBD1 (5 bases). The germline V and J ends were trimmed by 4 bases and 4 bases, with 13 bases remaining between them. This CDR3 spans 13 amino acids. The germline CDR1 and CDR2 sequences are SQVTM and ANQGSEA. Here the CDR3 DNA reads TGCAGCGTTGGGGGCAGGGTGACCACTGAAGCTTTCTTT. This translates into CSVGGRVTTEAFF.

This clone was detected once. This chain joins TRBV7-9 and TRBJ1-3; no definite D call. With 0 bases removed from V and 0 bases from J, the gap between germline ends came to 6 bases. The CDR3 is 15 residues long. Germline CDR1 SEHNR, CDR2 FQNEAQ (reference sequence). CDR3 loop: CASSLAGFSGNTIYF. As DNA, the CDR3 is TGTGCCAGCAGCTTAGCCGGGTTCTCTGGAAACACCATATATTTT.

The CDR3, as DNA: TGCGCCAGCAGCCTTGGGGGAGGCCGCGGGGGTACTGCTGAAGCTTTCTTT. The encoded protein is CASSLGGGRGGTAEAFF. V and J are TRBV4-1 and TRBJ1-1; D is possibly TRBD1 (5 bases). The CDR3 covers 17 residues. Trimming removed 4 bases from V and 6 bases from J, with 24 bases in between. CDR1 is MGHRA and CDR2 is YSYEKL in the germline V gene.

This chain links TRBV12-5 with TRBJ1-5; D remains unclear. V was trimmed by 5 bases and J by 3 bases, leaving 14 bases between them. Germline V lookup: CDR1 LGHNT, CDR2 FRNRAP. The CDR3 runs 15 residues. The CDR3 sequence is CASGGFHDNNQPQHF. Here the CDR3 DNA reads TGTGCTAGTGGTGGGTTCCATGACAACAATCAGCCCCAGCATTTT.

The J gene is TRBJ2-7, the V gene TRBV6-5; perhaps TRBD2 as D (5 bases). Germline CDR1 and CDR2: MNHEY and SVGAGI. The CDR3 is 10 residues long. With 7 bases removed from V and 4 bases from J, the gap between germline ends came to 5 bases. CDR3 bases: TGTGCCAGCACGGGGTACGAGCAGTACTTC. It specifies CASTGYEQYF.